The 16 T cell receptor beta chains below all came from one sample that was sequenced in a study of T cells in Graves' hyperthyroidism and ophthalmopathy. There were TCR beta CDR3 regions amplified from RNA transcripts. A set of HTBI primers served as the primers for a first-round RT-PCR of the TCR CDR3. MiXCR, run by TCRdb on the multiplex PCR reads, gives a single entry per CDR3 protein. The sample lists some 440,000 distinct CDR3 sequences, about 15% occurring once. Sequenced: blood. The receptor source for this set is a woman under 30 with Graves' hyperthyroidism.

Only one count was recorded for this clonotype. The rearrangement uses TRBV19 and TRBJ1-5; D might be TRBD1 (6 bases). This CDR3 has 15 amino acids. The V and J ends lost 1 base and 4 bases respectively, with 11 bases between them. Germline V gene lookup returns CDR1 LNHDA and CDR2 SQIVND (reference sequence). The CDR3 protein is CASSIADSVNQPQHF. The CDR3 DNA reads TGTGCCAGTAGTATAGCGGACAGCGTAAATCAGCCCCAGCATTTT.

This clonotype was counted ten times or more. The chain has TRBV7-2 and TRBJ1-1; 8 positions match TRBD1. This CDR3 region has 17 residues. Germline values: CDR1 SGHTA, CDR2 FQGNSA. V was clipped by 4 bases and J by 0 bases; unmatched bases: 10. The CDR3 nucleotides read TGTGCCAGCAGCTCCGTTGGACAGGGTAGCATGAACACTGAAGCTTTCTTT. Protein product: CASSSVGQGSMNTEAFF.

This clonotype was seen a single time. The chain's CDR3 is CSARDTWGPFEQYF. DNA of the CDR3: TGCAGTGCTAGAGATACTTGGGGGCCCTTCGAGCAGTACTTC. The gene calls are TRBV20-1 and TRBJ2-7; weak D call: TRBD1 (6 bases). Germline assignment: CDR1 DFQATT and CDR2 SNEGSKA (reference sequence). The CDR3 loop spans 14 amino acids. V was cut by 0 bases and J by 6 bases, with 15 bases left in between.

This clonotype was detected only a few times. The rearrangement links TRBV7-9 to TRBJ1-1; D call uncertain. The CDR3 loop spans 15 amino acids. Trimming pared 2 bases from V and 0 bases from J, leaving 10 bases between. The V gene's germline CDR1 is SEHNR and CDR2 FQNEAQ (reference sequence). Here the CDR3 DNA reads TGTGCCAGCAGCTTAAGCCTAACAGTGAACACTGAAGCTTTCTTT. It specifies CASSLSLTVNTEAFF.

V is TRBV15 and J is TRBJ1-5; the D is unclear. The CDR3 has 16 residues. CDR1 is LNHNV, CDR2 YYDKDF, per germline (reference sequence). V gave up 9 bases and J gave up 5 bases, with 23 bases separating them. The CDR3 spells CATRELETLKDQPQHF. The CDR3 DNA is TGTGCCACTAGAGAGCTTGAAACATTGAAAGATCAGCCCCAGCATTTT.

The chain employs TRBV9 and TRBJ2-1, with a weak D call TRBD2 (6 bases). V dropped 5 bases and J dropped 3 bases, with 12 bases sitting between them. CDR3 length: 14 amino acids. The germline gives CDR1 SGDLS, CDR2 YYNGEE. CDR3 sequence reads: CASSRIAVYNEQFF. The CDR3 DNA sequence: TGTGCCAGCAGTCGTATAGCGGTCTACAATGAGCAGTTCTTC.

This clonotype was seen more than once but under ten times. The V call is TRBV12-3 or TRBV12-4, the J call TRBJ2-6; D is unresolved. This CDR3 comprises 15 residues. Trimming removed 3 bases from V and 4 bases from J, with 10 bases in between. DNA for the CDR3: TGTGCCAGCAGTTTCGGGCTTCCGGGGGCCAACGTCCTGACTTTC. Amino acids: CASSFGLPGANVLTF.

This clonotype showed up many times. The V gene is TRBV20-1, the J gene TRBJ2-3; 12 positions match TRBD2. V lost 6 bases and J lost 6; bases outside the gene matches: 7. The CDR3 covers 14 residues. Looked up from germline, CDR1 is DFQATT and CDR2 is SNEGSKA (reference sequence). The CDR3 is CSAPTSGRWDTQYF. CDR3 nucleotides: TGCAGTGCGCCGACTAGCGGGAGATGGGATACGCAGTATTTT.

This clonotype was seen ten or more times. The J gene is TRBJ1-5, the V gene TRBV6-5; 9 bases line up with TRBD1. The length of the CDR3 is 15 residues. V lost 0 bases and J lost 6; bases outside the gene matches: 3. Germline CDR1 MNHEY, CDR2 SVGAGI. CDR3 bases: TGTGCCAGCAGTTACTCTACAGGGGGCGGTCAGCCCCAGCATTTT. Protein: CASSYSTGGGQPQHF.

This clonotype was seen many times. The CDR3 bases are TGTGCCACCAGTGGGCGACGAGCGGGAGAGAACTACAATGAGCAGTTCTTC. Translating gives CATSGRRAGENYNEQFF. The gene calls are TRBV24-1 and TRBJ2-1, with TRBD2 matching over 8 bases. The germline V gene encodes CDR1 KGHDR and CDR2 SFDVKD. J lost 3 bases, V lost 5 bases, and 11 bases had no gene match. This CDR3 comprises 17 residues.

There are a few counts of this clonotype. The V gene is TRBV7-3, the J gene TRBJ1-1; D perhaps matches TRBD1 (5 bases). Germline CDR1 SGHTA, CDR2 FQGTGA. This CDR3 has 15 amino acids. V lost 5 bases, J lost 3 bases, and 16 bases lay in between. The CDR3 spells CASSSRGRGDTEAFF. CDR3 nucleotide sequence: TGTGCCAGCAGCAGTCGGGGGAGGGGCGACACTGAAGCTTTCTTT.

A single count supports this clonotype. Since a much larger clone is just one base distant, this may be a read error. The chain joins TRBV5-1 to TRBJ1-6, with D perhaps matching TRBD1 (5 bases). Germline V gene data show CDR1 as SGHRS and CDR2 as YFSETQ. V was cut by 0 bases and J by 2 bases, with 6 bases left in between. CDR3 size: 15 residues. CDR3 sequence reads: CASSLEGAYNSPLHF. CDR3 sequence (DNA): TGCGCCAGCAGCTTGGAAGGGGCCTATAATTCACCCCTCCACTTT. Supplemented by reference TRBV5-1 and TRBJ1-6, the full variable domain reads KAGVTQTPRYLIKTRGQQVTLSCSPISGHRSVSWYQQTPGQGLQFLFEYFSETQRNKGNFPGRFSGRQFSNSRSEMNVSTLELGDSALYLCASSLEGAYNSPLHFGNGTRLTVT.

This clonotype has only a few counts. The V call is TRBV6-5, the J call TRBJ2-7; 10 bases agree with TRBD1. In germline, CDR1 is MNHEY, CDR2 SVGAGI. Losses at the gene ends were 0 bases for V and 4 bases for J; bases not matched to a gene: 0. The CDR3 contains 14 residues. CDR3 DNA sequence: TGTGCCAGCAGTTACTCGGGACAGGGGTACGAGCAGTACTTC. Its protein product is CASSYSGQGYEQYF.

The V gene is TRBV13, the J gene TRBJ2-7; TRBD1 matches 11 bases. The V gene's germline CDR1 is PRHDT and CDR2 FYEKMQ (reference sequence). V shed 4 bases, J shed 6 bases, and the junction held 14 bases outside the gene matches. The CDR3 spans 17 residues. DNA for the CDR3: TGTGCCAGCAGCTCCCATTCCGGGACAGGGGGTGGAGTCGAGCAGTACTTC. It specifies CASSSHSGTGGGVEQYF.

This rearrangement joins TRBV4-2 to TRBJ2-7, with a possible D match to TRBD2 (6 bases). CDR3 size: 14 residues. Trimming removed 4 bases from V and 2 bases from J, with 12 bases in between. Germline V gives CDR1 LGHNA, CDR2 YNFKEQ. The CDR3 spells CASSPRDSTYEQYF. CDR3 in DNA: TGTGCCAGCAGCCCCCGGGACTCCACCTACGAGCAGTACTTC.

This clonotype was seen ten or more times. The V gene is TRBV2, the J gene TRBJ2-5; D is uncertain. The CDR3 covers 11 residues. Trimming cost V 5 bases and J 5 bases, with 6 bases left between them. Germline-derived CDR1 and CDR2 are SNHLY and FYNNEI. The CDR3, as DNA: TGTGCCAGCAGTCGCGCGGAGACCCAGTACTTC. This encodes CASSRAETQYF.